This entry lists 4 T cell receptor beta chains sequenced from one sample in a study of blood T cells in healthy people across ages. It was with a sample-barcoded 5' primer and a J-beta primer mix that a second PCR of roughly 7 to 12 cycles was run. TCRdb recomputed calls from the 5' RACE reads with MiXCR, one row per CDR3 protein. Seen here are 850,000 or so distinct CDR3 sequences, 29% observed once, and the top ten hold approximately 15%. Sequencing input: blood. The source of these receptors is a woman of 80 years or more in good health.

Details on this clonotype: This may stem from a read error, because a much larger clone lies one nucleotide away. This chain joins TRBV15 and TRBJ2-7, with D perhaps TRBD2 (5 bases). V lost 5 bases and J 6 bases, leaving 20 bases between the germline ends. This CDR3 spans 15 amino acids. The germline gives CDR1 LNHNV, CDR2 YYDKDF (reference sequence). Written as DNA, the CDR3 is TGTGCCACCAGCCTTCAATACACACTAGTCGTCGAGCAGTACTTC. Residues: CATSLQYTLVVEQYF.

A few counts support this clonotype. The chain combines TRBV10-3 with TRBJ1-1; D might be TRBD1 (5 bases). The CDR3 is made up of 14 amino acids. CDR1 and CDR2 (germline): ENHRY, SYGVKD. V was cut by 6 bases and J by 3 bases, with 14 bases left in between. The CDR3 sequence is CAIRPLGTHTEAFF. As DNA, the CDR3 is TGTGCCATCAGGCCCCTCGGGACTCACACTGAAGCTTTCTTT.

This clonotype has a handful of counts. This may stem from a read error, because a much larger clone lies one nucleotide away. The chain carries TRBV13 and TRBJ2-7, with 9 bases fitting TRBD2. The CDR3 sequence is 16 residues long. CDR1 is PRHDT and CDR2 is FYEKMQ in the germline V gene (reference sequence). The ends lost 1 base at V and 7 bases at J; junction bases unmatched: 11. CDR3 nucleotides: TGTGCCAGCAGCTTAGTTTACAGCGGGGGGAGCAATGAGCAGTACTTC. This gives the protein CASSLVYSGGSNEQYF. The full variable domain, its missing parts supplied by reference TRBV13 and TRBJ2-7, is AAGVIQSPRHLIKEKRETATLKCYPIPRHDTVYWYQQGPGQDPQFLISFYEKMQSDKGSIPDRFSAQQFSDYHSELNMSSLELGDSALYFCASSLVYSGGSNEQYFGPGTRLTVT.

The chain uses TRBV7-2 and TRBJ2-1, with 10 positions matching TRBD2. The CDR3 totals 17 residues. Germline V gene lookup returns CDR1 SGHTA and CDR2 FQGNSA. The V and J ends lost 1 base and 9 bases, in that order; junction bases with no gene match: 12. The CDR3 nucleotides are TGTGCCAGCAGCTTAGGAACACGAGCGGGGGGGGCGGGTGAGCAGTTCTTC. It is translated as CASSLGTRAGGAGEQFF.